Below, 13 T cell receptor beta chains from the same sample are listed, as sequenced in a study of cytomegalovirus exposure and HLA in healthy donors. It was with 60 Vbeta and 13 Jbeta primers that the PCR ran. Some clones are missing from TCRdb's copy, which holds only in-frame ones; the method was immunoSEQ multiplex PCR. This table holds about 190,000 clones, about four fifths found once. The material sequenced was PBMCs. The receptors were sampled from a man aged 35 to 55 in good health and CMV-seropositive.

The chain carries TRBV4-2 and TRBJ1-1; 7 bases align to TRBD1. Trimming at V came to 0 bases and at J to 5 bases, leaving 6 bases not matched to a gene. CDR1 is LGHNA and CDR2 is YNFKEQ in the germline V gene. CDR3 size: 15 residues. CDR3 coding DNA: TGTGCCAGCAGCCAAGATGTGGCAGGGGGAACTGAAGCTTTCTTT. It is translated as CASSQDVAGGTEAFF.

J is TRBJ2-1 and V is TRBV27, with a possible D match to TRBD2 (5 bases). The V gene's germline CDR1 is MNHEY and CDR2 SMNVEV (reference sequence). The germline V and J ends were trimmed by 4 bases and 2 bases, with 12 bases remaining between them. The CDR3 contains 15 residues. This CDR3 is CASSSGRGAYNEQFF. CDR3 in DNA: TGTGCCAGCAGTTCAGGTCGGGGAGCCTACAATGAGCAGTTCTTC.

This chain links TRBV10-1 with TRBJ2-7; TRBD2 agrees at 15 bases. CDR3 size: 16 residues. With V trimmed by 7 bases and J by 4 bases, 8 bases remained unmatched. Germline-derived CDR1 and CDR2 are WNHNN and SYGVQD (reference sequence). The CDR3 loop is CASNGTSGGPGYEQYF. As DNA, the CDR3 is TGCGCCAGCAACGGGACTAGCGGGGGGCCCGGTTACGAGCAGTACTTC.

This chain links TRBV6-6 with TRBJ2-7, with 7 positions matching TRBD1. Looked up from germline, CDR1 is MNHNY and CDR2 is SVGAGI (reference sequence). With 2 bases clipped from V and 4 bases from J, the junction kept 8 bases outside the gene matches. CDR3 length: 15 amino acids. CDR3 DNA sequence: TGTGCCAGCAGTTACGTCGGGACAGAGATATACGAGCAGTACTTC. Its protein is CASSYVGTEIYEQYF.

The DNA of the CDR3 is TGTGCCAGCAGCCCAGGCGGTAGCGGGGGGGCTACGGATGAGCAGTTCTTC. This encodes CASSPGGSGGATDEQFF. The V gene is TRBV14, the J gene TRBJ2-1, with 11 bases identical to TRBD2. V trimming: 4 bases; J trimming: 8 bases; junction bases outside the gene matches: 13. The CDR3 totals 17 residues. In germline, CDR1 is SGHDN, CDR2 FVKESK.

This chain uses TRBV28 with TRBJ2-7, with 9 bases fitting TRBD2. CDR3 size: 15 residues. Germline CDR1 MDHEN, CDR2 SYDVKM. The trim removed 5 bases at V and 2 bases at J, leaving 7 bases unmatched. This CDR3 is CASSQGLALTYEQYF. The CDR3 nucleotides read TGTGCCAGCAGTCAAGGACTAGCGTTAACCTACGAGCAGTACTTC. Supplemented by reference TRBV28 and TRBJ2-7, the full variable domain reads DVKVTQSSRYLVKRTGEKVFLECVQDMDHENMFWYRQDPGLGLRLIYFSYDVKMKEKGDIPEGYSVSREKKERFSLILESASTNQTSMYLCASSQGLALTYEQYFGPGTRLTVT.

This chain links TRBV4-1 with TRBJ2-2; 10 nucleotides agree with TRBD1. The germline V gene has CDR1 MGHRA and CDR2 YSYEKL. The CDR3 runs to 17 residues. The ends lost 1 base at V and 7 bases at J; junction bases unmatched: 9. In DNA, the CDR3 is TGCGCCAGCAGCCAAGGAAGGGACAGGGGCCCAAGCGGGGAGCTGTTTTTT. Protein sequence: CASSQGRDRGPSGELFF.

V usage is TRBV14 and J usage is TRBJ1-3; D is uncertain. The assigned J gene may be wrong: the sequence end matches TRBJ2-2 better. The length of the CDR3 is 14 residues. Germline CDR1 SGHDN, CDR2 FVKESK. The DNA of the CDR3 is TGTGCCAGCAGCCAAGTTCCAGTCACCGGGGAGCTGTTTTTT. Protein: CASSQVPVTGELFF.

V gene TRBV7-3 combines with J gene TRBJ2-1; D perhaps matches TRBD2 (6 bases). The CDR3 runs to 16 residues. Germline V CDR1 and CDR2: SGHTA, FQGTGA. Trimming shortened V by 2 bases and J by 5 bases, and 16 bases separated the two germline ends. CDR3 sequence reads: CASSLSGRDPNNEQFF. DNA of the CDR3: TGTGCCAGCAGCTTATCGGGGCGGGACCCGAACAATGAGCAGTTCTTC.

V and J are TRBV6-5 and TRBJ2-7; D remains ambiguous. From germline, CDR1 is MNHEY and CDR2 SVGAGI. Deletions cut 0 bases from V and 0 bases from J, with 9 bases between. The CDR3 has 15 residues. CDR3 in DNA: TGTGCCAGCAGTTACTCGATTAGAGTCTCCTACGAGCAGTACTTC. Its protein is CASSYSIRVSYEQYF.

V usage is TRBV7-9 and J usage is TRBJ1-2, with a weak D call TRBD1 (5 bases). The CDR3 consists of 17 residues. Trimming removed 5 bases from V and 2 bases from J, with 21 bases in between. In germline, CDR1 is SEHNR, CDR2 FQNEAQ (reference sequence). CDR3 bases: TGTGCCAGCAGCCGGGGGGTGGCAGCTAGCACAAACTATGGCTACACCTTC. Its protein product is CASSRGVAASTNYGYTF. Filled out from reference TRBV7-9 and TRBJ1-2, the complete variable domain reads DTGVSQNPRHKITKRGQNVTFRCDPISEHNRLYWYRQTLGQGPEFLTYFQNEAQLEKSRLLSDRFSAERPKGSFSTLEIQRTEQGDSAMYLCASSRGVAASTNYGYTFGSGTRLTVV.

This clone was observed a few times. The sample carries other DNA sequences with the same CDR3. The CDR3 sequence is CASSLRGEQYF. The CDR3 DNA sequence: TGTGCCAGCAGCTTACGAGGTGAGCAGTACTTC. The chain is built from TRBV7-9 and TRBJ2-7; D gene uncertain. Germline values: CDR1 SEHNR, CDR2 FQNEAQ (reference sequence). V gave up 2 bases and J gave up 7 bases, with 6 bases separating them. The CDR3 covers 11 residues.

DNA of the CDR3: TGTGCCAGCAGTTCATACGGACTAGCGGGACGCGAGCAGTTCTTC. Protein sequence: CASSSYGLAGREQFF. The chain uses TRBV27 and TRBJ2-1, with 12 nucleotides matching TRBD2. This CDR3 has 15 amino acids. Germline CDR1 MNHEY, CDR2 SMNVEV (reference sequence). V trimming: 4 bases; J trimming: 10 bases; junction bases outside the gene matches: 8.